Sequencing of this T cell receptor (beta chain) was carried out in a study of blood T cells in healthy people across ages. Primed by a sample-barcoded 5' primer and a J-beta primer mix, a second PCR proceeded for about 7 to 11 cycles. Individual samples furnished no less than 2.5 million CDR3-containing paired-end reads apiece. TCRdb re-analysed the 5' RACE reads in MiXCR, keeping a single row per CDR3 protein. This sample carries 630,000 or so distinct CDR3 sequences, about 30% of them seen once, and the ten largest clones take about a sixth. Trimming took 2 bases from V and 7 from J, leaving 11 bases between them. Germline CDR1 and CDR2: SGHDN and FVKESK. The CDR3 length is 14 residues. This clonotype was counted at least ten times.

V usage is TRBV14 and J usage is TRBJ2-2; D gene uncertain. Sequenced: blood. The receptor was isolated from a woman of 80 years or more in good health. This chain's CDR3 is CASSQHMRVGELFF. CDR3 in DNA: TGTGCCAGCAGCCAACACATGAGAGTCGGGGAGCTGTTTTTT. Together with reference TRBV14 and TRBJ2-2, the CDR3 gives the full variable domain: EAGVTQFPSHSVIEKGQTVTLRCDPISGHDNLYWYRRVMGKEIKFLLHFVKESKQDESGMPNNRFLAERTGGTYSTLKVQPAELEDSGVYFCASSQHMRVGELFFGEGSRLTVL.